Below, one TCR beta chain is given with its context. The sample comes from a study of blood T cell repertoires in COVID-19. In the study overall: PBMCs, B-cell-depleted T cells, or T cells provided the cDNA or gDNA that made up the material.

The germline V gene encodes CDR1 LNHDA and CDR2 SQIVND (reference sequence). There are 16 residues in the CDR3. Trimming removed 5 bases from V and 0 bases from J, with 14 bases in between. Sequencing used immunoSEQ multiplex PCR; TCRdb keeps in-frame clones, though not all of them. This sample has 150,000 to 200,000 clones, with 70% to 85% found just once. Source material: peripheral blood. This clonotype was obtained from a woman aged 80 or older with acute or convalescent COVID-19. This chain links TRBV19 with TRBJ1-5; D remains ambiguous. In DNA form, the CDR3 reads TGTGCCAGTAGTCTCACTCGGTCCCCTAGCAATCAGCCCCAGCATTTT. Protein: CASSLTRSPSNQPQHF.